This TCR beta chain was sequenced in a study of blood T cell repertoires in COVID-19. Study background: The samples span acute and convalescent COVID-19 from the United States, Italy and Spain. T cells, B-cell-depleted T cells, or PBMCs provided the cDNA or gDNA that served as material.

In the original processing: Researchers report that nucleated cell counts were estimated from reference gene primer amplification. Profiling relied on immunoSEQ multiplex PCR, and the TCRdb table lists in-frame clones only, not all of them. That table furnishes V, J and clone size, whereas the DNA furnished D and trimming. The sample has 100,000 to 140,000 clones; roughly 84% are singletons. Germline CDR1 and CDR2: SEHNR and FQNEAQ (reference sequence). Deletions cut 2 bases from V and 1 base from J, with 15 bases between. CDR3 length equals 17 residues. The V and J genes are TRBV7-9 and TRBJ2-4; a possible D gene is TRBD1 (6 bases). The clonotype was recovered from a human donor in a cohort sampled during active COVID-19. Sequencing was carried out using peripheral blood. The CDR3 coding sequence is TGTGCCAGCAGCTTACCTAAGCTAGGACAGGCCAAAAACATTCAGTACTTC. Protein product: CASSLPKLGQAKNIQYF.